Below are 16 T cell receptor beta chains sequenced from a single sample in a study of blood T cell repertoires in COVID-19. Here immunoSEQ multiplex PCR was the method, and the copy in TCRdb shows in-frame clones only, minus some. This table holds fewer than 250,000 clones, approximately 80% found once. Source material: peripheral blood. Receptor source: a woman aged 50 to 60 with acute or convalescent COVID-19.

This sequence joins TRBV28 and TRBJ1-2; D is possibly TRBD1 (6 bases). The CDR3 is made up of 14 amino acids. V lost 3 bases and J 8 bases, leaving 16 bases between the germline ends. The germline CDR1 and CDR2 sequences are MDHEN and SYDVKM. The CDR3 DNA is TGTGCCAGCAGTTTGGGGCAGGGGTTGGGGGGCTACACCTTC. Translated: CASSLGQGLGGYTF.

This chain joins TRBV5-1 and TRBJ1-3; the match to TRBD1 covers 7 bases. V lost 3 bases and J lost 8; bases outside the gene matches: 8. Germline loops: CDR1 SGHRS, CDR2 YFSETQ. The CDR3 is 14 amino acids. CDR3 coding DNA: TGCGCCAGCAGCTACGACCGGGACAGTCACACCATATATTTT. It codes for CASSYDRDSHTIYF.

This clone was seen a single time. This rearrangement joins TRBV6-1 to TRBJ1-1; D is ambiguous. CDR1 and CDR2 (germline): MNHNS, SASEGT. Between the trimmed V and J ends, which lost 1 base and 4 bases, there was a span of 10 bases. CDR3 length: 14 amino acids. CDR3 protein: CASSEVRSSTEAFF. DNA of the CDR3: TGTGCCAGCAGTGAAGTTCGGTCGAGCACTGAAGCTTTCTTT.

The gene calls are TRBV28 and TRBJ1-2; D remains unclear. The CDR3 totals 14 residues. V was pared by 5 bases and J by 7 bases, with 17 bases between. From germline, CDR1 is MDHEN and CDR2 SYDVKM. The CDR3 nucleotides read TGTGCCAGCAGTCCCGCACCTGACAATTCTGGCTACACCTTC. Its translation: CASSPAPDNSGYTF.

The chain uses TRBV19 and TRBJ1-5; unclear D gene. Germline-derived CDR1 and CDR2 are LNHDA and SQIVND (reference sequence). V was trimmed by 4 bases and J by 2 bases, leaving 15 bases between them. The CDR3 extends over 16 amino acids. The CDR3 coding sequence is TGTGCCAGTAGTACTTCCCCCGTTGGCCGCAATCAGCCCCAGCATTTT. It yields the protein CASSTSPVGRNQPQHF.

The rearrangement uses TRBV30 and TRBJ1-4; a weak D match, TRBD1 (5 bases). Germline CDR1 reads GTSNPN; CDR2 reads SVGIG (reference sequence). V lost 0 bases and J 3 bases, leaving 8 bases between the germline ends. The CDR3 runs to 14 residues. The CDR3 DNA sequence: TGTGCCTGGAGTGTGGGAGGGGCTAATGAAAAACTGTTTTTT. The encoded protein is CAWSVGGANEKLFF.

The chain employs TRBV11-2 and TRBJ2-5; D possibly corresponds to TRBD2 (5 bases). The V gene lost 1 base and the J gene lost 2 bases, with 11 bases spanning the gap. Germline CDR1 and CDR2: SGHAT and FQNNGV. The CDR3 loop spans 15 amino acids. CDR3 sequence (DNA): TGTGCCAGCAGCTTAGCTCCAAGGAGGCAAGAGACCCAGTACTTC. It encodes CASSLAPRRQETQYF.

This sequence joins TRBV28 and TRBJ1-1; tentatively, D is TRBD1 (5 bases). The CDR3 totals 15 residues. Germline-derived CDR1 and CDR2 are MDHEN and SYDVKM. V was shortened by 0 bases and J by 2 bases, with 10 bases between the two germline ends. CDR3 sequence (DNA): TGTGCCAGCAGTTTATGGTCTGACAGTAACACTGAAGCTTTCTTT. Translating it yields CASSLWSDSNTEAFF.

This chain connects TRBV18 to TRBJ1-2, with 8 positions matching TRBD1. With V trimmed by 5 bases and J by 7 bases, 9 bases remained unmatched. The CDR3 spans 14 residues. CDR1 is KGHSH, CDR2 LQKENI, per germline. CDR3 sequence (DNA): TGTGCCAGCTCAACCGGGACAGGCTCTCTTGGCTACACCTTC. This gives the protein CASSTGTGSLGYTF.

The CDR3 loop is CAIRTGYNSPLHF. DNA for the CDR3: TGTGCCATCAGGACAGGGTATAATTCACCCCTCCACTTT. V gene TRBV10-3 combines with J gene TRBJ1-6; 7 bases align to TRBD1. This CDR3 region has 13 residues. CDR1 and CDR2 (germline): ENHRY, SYGVKD. V was pared by 6 bases and J by 4 bases, with 0 bases of the junction left unmatched.

This rearrangement joins TRBV27 to TRBJ1-6; TRBD1 might be the D (6 bases). The ends were cut back, 4 bases at V and 9 bases at J, with 13 bases in the middle. This CDR3 comprises 14 residues. The V gene's germline CDR1 is MNHEY and CDR2 SMNVEV (reference sequence). CDR3: CASSSWTEGSPLHF. The CDR3 DNA follows: TGTGCCAGCAGTTCCTGGACAGAGGGTTCACCCCTCCACTTT.

The rearrangement links TRBV10-1 to TRBJ2-1; TRBD2 might be the D (6 bases). The CDR3 loop spans 16 amino acids. Trimming left V 0 bases short and J 4 bases short, with 13 bases between. The germline gives CDR1 WNHNN, CDR2 SYGVQD (reference sequence). The CDR3, as DNA: TGCGCCAGCAGTGAGTCCAGCCGGGGGTCATACAATGAGCAGTTCTTC. It encodes CASSESSRGSYNEQFF.

The CDR3 loop is CASSPDRLSGNTIYF. The CDR3 DNA is TGTGCCAGCTCACCCGACAGACTCTCTGGAAACACCATATATTTT. The chain links TRBV18 to TRBJ1-3; a weak D match, TRBD1 (5 bases). Trimming left V 3 bases short and J 0 bases short, with 9 bases between. Looked up from germline, CDR1 is KGHSH and CDR2 is LQKENI. This CDR3 is 15 amino acids long.

Here the CDR3 DNA reads TGTGCCATCAGTGAGAGGGGACAGGGCGGTAATTCACCCCTCCACTTT. Translated: CAISERGQGGNSPLHF. This chain joins TRBV10-3 and TRBJ1-6, with 9 nucleotides matching TRBD1. Germline values: CDR1 ENHRY, CDR2 SYGVKD. The trim removed 2 bases at V and 6 bases at J, leaving 5 bases unmatched. This CDR3 spans 16 amino acids.

The chain uses TRBV28 and TRBJ1-2, with TRBD1 identical over 8 bases. The CDR3 spans 15 residues. Per germline, CDR1 MDHEN and CDR2 SYDVKM. J lost 4 bases, V lost 10 bases, and 14 bases had no gene match. The CDR3 nucleotides read TGTGCCACCTTATCTTGGTCAGGGGGCGTCTATGGCTACACCTTC. It is translated as CATLSWSGGVYGYTF.

The rearrangement joins TRBV9 to TRBJ2-2, with 9 bases that match TRBD1. V was clipped by 4 bases and J by 4 bases; unmatched bases: 5. CDR1 and CDR2 from the germline V gene are SGDLS and YYNGEE. The CDR3 contains 15 residues. CDR3 residues: CASSIPTGGTGELFF. The CDR3 bases are TGTGCCAGCAGCATTCCGACAGGGGGCACCGGGGAGCTGTTTTTT. The full variable domain, its missing parts supplied by reference TRBV9 and TRBJ2-2, is DSGVTQTPKHLITATGQRVTLRCSPRSGDLSVYWYQQSLDQGLQFLIQYYNGEERAKGNILERFSAQQFPDLHSELNLSSLELGDSALYFCASSIPTGGTGELFFGEGSRLTVL.